The T cell receptor beta chain described here comes from a study of OX40 agonist ivuxolimab in advanced cancers. There are a few counts of this clone. Here immunoSEQ multiplex PCR was the method, and the copy in TCRdb shows in-frame clones only, minus some. This sample has under 15,000 clones, with 82% found just once. Germline V CDR1 and CDR2: SGDLS, YYNGEE. This CDR3 region has 16 residues. V trimming: 3 bases; J trimming: 5 bases; junction bases outside the gene matches: 10. This specimen consisted of CD4+ or CD8+ T cells sorted from blood, obtained in a trial of the OX40 agonist ivuxolimab. The V and J genes are TRBV9 and TRBJ2-4, with 8 positions matching TRBD1. This TCR came from an adult with an advanced solid tumor such as melanoma, head and neck, liver or kidney cancer. The CDR3 reads CASSDYSGTGENIQYF. As DNA, the CDR3 is TGTGCCAGCAGCGACTACTCCGGGACAGGAGAAAACATTCAGTACTTC.